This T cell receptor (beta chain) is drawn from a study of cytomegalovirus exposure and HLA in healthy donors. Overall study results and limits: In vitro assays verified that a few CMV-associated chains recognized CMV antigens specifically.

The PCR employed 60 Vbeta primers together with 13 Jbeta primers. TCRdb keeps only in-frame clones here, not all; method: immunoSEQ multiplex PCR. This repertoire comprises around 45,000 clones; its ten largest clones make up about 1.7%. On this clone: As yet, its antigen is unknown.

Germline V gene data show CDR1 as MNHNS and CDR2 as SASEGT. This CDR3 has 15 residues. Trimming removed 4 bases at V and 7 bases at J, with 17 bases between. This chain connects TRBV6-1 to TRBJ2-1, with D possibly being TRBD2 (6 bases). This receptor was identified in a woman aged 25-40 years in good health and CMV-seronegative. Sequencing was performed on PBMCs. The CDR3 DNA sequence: TGTGCCAGCAGTGGGTTGGCGTCCCGGGGGAATGAGCAGTTCTTC. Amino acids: CASSGLASRGNEQFF.